These 12 T cell receptor beta chains share one sample of origin, sequenced in a study of T cell clonotyping in hematopoietic cell transplantation. This table comes from immunoSEQ multiplex PCR, and its TCRdb copy is limited to in-frame clones, with some not included. The table includes thousands of clones, 80% to 90% detected once. This material consisted of peripheral blood mononuclear cells, taken 180 days after allogeneic stem cell transplant. The receptors originated from a female patient aged 50 to 65 who had an allogeneic stem cell transplant from an unrelated donor, so the T cells may come from the graft donor. Some clones in this sample may be carry-over from other donors' samples.

This clone showed up just once. The chain is built from TRBV19 and TRBJ2-2; the D gene is possibly TRBD1 (6 bases). From germline, CDR1 is LNHDA and CDR2 SQIVND (reference sequence). This CDR3 region has 14 residues. Trimming left V 7 bases short and J 1 base short, with 10 bases between. The DNA of the CDR3 is TGTGCCAGTACCCTGACAGGGAACACCGGGGAGCTGTTTTTT. It translates to CASTLTGNTGELFF.

The chain is built from TRBV2 and TRBJ2-5, with 7 bases aligning to TRBD1. This CDR3 region has 14 residues. V was clipped by 7 bases and J by 5 bases; unmatched bases: 10. Germline values: CDR1 SNHLY, CDR2 FYNNEI. The CDR3 nucleotides are TGTGCCAGCATAGACAGGGTGCTGTTGGAGACCCAGTACTTC. It translates to CASIDRVLLETQYF.

V and J are TRBV9 and TRBJ2-1; TRBD2 aligns across 12 bases. The CDR3 runs 14 residues. Germline V gives CDR1 SGDLS, CDR2 YYNGEE. Unmatched junction bases numbered 3, after V lost 4 bases and J lost 7 bases. CDR3 in DNA: TGTGCCAGCAGCATTGGACTAGCGGGGAATGAGCAGTTCTTC. This sequence encodes CASSIGLAGNEQFF.

The chain joins TRBV7-3 to TRBJ2-3; TRBD2 matches at 8 bases. The ends lost 2 bases at V and 2 bases at J; junction bases unmatched: 3. The germline CDR1 and CDR2 sequences are SGHTA and FQGTGA. The CDR3 runs 15 residues. This CDR3 is CASSLRGGATDTQYF. The CDR3 DNA follows: TGTGCCAGCAGCTTACGGGGGGGGGCCACAGATACGCAGTATTTT.

The chain carries TRBV5-1 and TRBJ2-5; D gene uncertain. V was clipped by 1 base and J by 1 base, with 8 bases between them. The germline gives CDR1 SGHRS, CDR2 YFSETQ. The CDR3 covers 14 residues. Here the CDR3 reads CASSLSAAQETQYF. CDR3 coding DNA: TGCGCCAGCAGCTTGTCTGCGGCCCAAGAGACCCAGTACTTC. The whole variable domain, filled in from reference TRBV5-1 and TRBJ2-5, reads KAGVTQTPRYLIKTRGQQVTLSCSPISGHRSVSWYQQTPGQGLQFLFEYFSETQRNKGNFPGRFSGRQFSNSRSEMNVSTLELGDSALYLCASSLSAAQETQYFGPGTRLLVL.

This clone occurred once. This sequence joins TRBV28 and TRBJ2-3, with a tentative D call TRBD2 (5 bases). The V gene's germline CDR1 is MDHEN and CDR2 SYDVKM. This CDR3 spans 16 amino acids. The V end was cut by 6 bases, the J end by 4 bases, with 20 bases between. The CDR3: CASSRLGIIGSDTQYF. The CDR3 bases are TGTGCCAGCAGCCGCCTCGGGATCATTGGCTCAGATACGCAGTATTTT.

This clone was found once. The V call is TRBV11-2, the J call TRBJ2-5; the D is unclear. This CDR3 has 15 amino acids. The germline gives CDR1 SGHAT, CDR2 FQNNGV. V was shortened by 3 bases and J by 1 base, with 12 bases between the two germline ends. DNA of the CDR3: TGTGCCAGCAGCTTCCTTTTTTGGGGCCAAGAGACCCAGTACTTC. This gives the protein CASSFLFWGQETQYF.

The rearrangement joins TRBV5-8 to TRBJ1-5; no clear D gene. CDR1 and CDR2 from the germline V gene are SGHTS and YDEGEE. This CDR3 is built from 15 residues. V lost 5 bases to trimming and J lost 4 bases, with 16 bases between them. The DNA of the CDR3 is TGTGCCAGCAGTCTCGCAGCCCGATGGAATCAGCCCCAGCATTTT. Residues: CASSLAARWNQPQHF.

The J gene is TRBJ1-5, the V gene TRBV11-2; possible D gene TRBD1, 6 bases. V lost 1 base and J 8 bases, leaving 15 bases between the germline ends. The germline gives CDR1 SGHAT, CDR2 FQNNGV. The CDR3 sequence is 15 residues long. In DNA, the CDR3 is TGTGCCAGCAGCTTAGCGGGGGGGGGCGGTGAGCCCCAGCATTTT. It is translated as CASSLAGGGGEPQHF.

By share, this clone ranks as large. The same CDR3 also results from other DNA sequences found in this sample. The J gene is TRBJ1-5, the V gene TRBV10-2; no clear D. The V gene's germline CDR1 is WSHSY and CDR2 SAAADI. V was shortened by 0 bases and J by 0 bases, with 9 bases between the two germline ends. The CDR3 is 16 amino acids. For the CDR3, the DNA is TGCGCCAGCAGTGAGTCCCCAGGAAATAGCAATCAGCCCCAGCATTTT. Its translation is CASSESPGNSNQPQHF.

The chain has TRBV5-6 and TRBJ2-7; possible D gene TRBD2, 6 bases. The germline gives CDR1 SGHDT, CDR2 YYEEEE. Trimming left V 4 bases short and J 5 bases short, with 13 bases between. There are 13 residues in the CDR3. CDR3 residues: CASSDHGGDEQYF. DNA of the CDR3: TGTGCCAGCAGCGACCATGGAGGGGACGAGCAGTACTTC.

The chain is built from TRBV5-6 and TRBJ1-1; no clear D gene. The V and J ends lost 6 bases and 0 bases respectively, with 12 bases between them. CDR1 and CDR2 (germline): SGHDT, YYEEEE. The CDR3 sequence is 14 residues long. CDR3 sequence reads: CASNGRAVNTEAFF. For the CDR3, the DNA is TGTGCCAGCAACGGAAGGGCAGTGAACACTGAAGCTTTCTTT.